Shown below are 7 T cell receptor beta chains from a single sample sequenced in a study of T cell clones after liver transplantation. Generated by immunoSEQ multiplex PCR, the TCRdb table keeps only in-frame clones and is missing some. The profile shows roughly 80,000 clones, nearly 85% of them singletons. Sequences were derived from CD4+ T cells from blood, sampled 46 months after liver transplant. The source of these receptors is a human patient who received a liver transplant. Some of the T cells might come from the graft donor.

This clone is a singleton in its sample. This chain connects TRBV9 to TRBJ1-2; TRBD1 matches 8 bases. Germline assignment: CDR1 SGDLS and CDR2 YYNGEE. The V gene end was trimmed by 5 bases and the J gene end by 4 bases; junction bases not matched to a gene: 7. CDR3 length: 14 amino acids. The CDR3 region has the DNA TGTGCCAGCAGGGACGACCAGGGGGCCTATGGCTACACCTTC. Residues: CASRDDQGAYGYTF.

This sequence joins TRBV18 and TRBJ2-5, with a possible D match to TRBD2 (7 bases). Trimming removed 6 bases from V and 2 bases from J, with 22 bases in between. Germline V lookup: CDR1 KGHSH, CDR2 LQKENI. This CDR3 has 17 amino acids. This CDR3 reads CASSLGGPRRGQETQYF. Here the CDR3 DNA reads TGTGCCAGCTCTCTCGGGGGGCCCCGAAGGGGACAAGAGACCCAGTACTTC. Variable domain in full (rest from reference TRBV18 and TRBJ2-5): NAGVMQNPRHLVRRRGQEARLRCSPMKGHSHVYWYRQLPEEGLKFMVYLQKENIIDESGMPKERFSAEFPKEGPSILRIQQVVRGDSAAYFCASSLGGPRRGQETQYFGPGTRLLVL.

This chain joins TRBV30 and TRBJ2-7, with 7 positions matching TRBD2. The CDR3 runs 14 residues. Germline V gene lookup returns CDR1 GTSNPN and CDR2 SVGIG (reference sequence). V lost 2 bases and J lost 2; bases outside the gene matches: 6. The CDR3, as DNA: TGTGCCTGGAGTCGCGGGACTACCACCTACGAGCAGTACTTC. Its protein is CAWSRGTTTYEQYF.

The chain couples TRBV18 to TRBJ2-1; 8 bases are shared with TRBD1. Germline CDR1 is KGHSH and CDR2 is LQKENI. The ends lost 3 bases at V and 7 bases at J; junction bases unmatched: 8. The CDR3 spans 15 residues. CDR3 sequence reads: CASSPRTGLTNEQFF. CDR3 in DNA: TGTGCCAGCTCACCGAGGACAGGGCTAACTAATGAGCAGTTCTTC.

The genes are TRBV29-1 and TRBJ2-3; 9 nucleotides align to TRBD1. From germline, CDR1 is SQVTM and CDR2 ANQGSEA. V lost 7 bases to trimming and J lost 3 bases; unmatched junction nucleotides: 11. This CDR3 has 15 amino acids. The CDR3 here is CSAYQDRGLTDTQYF. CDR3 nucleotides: TGCAGCGCCTATCAGGACAGGGGATTGACAGATACGCAGTATTTT.

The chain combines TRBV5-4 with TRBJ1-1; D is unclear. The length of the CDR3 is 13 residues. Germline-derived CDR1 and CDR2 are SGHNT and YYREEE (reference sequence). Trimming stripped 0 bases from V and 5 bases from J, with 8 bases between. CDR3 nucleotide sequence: TGTGCCAGCAGCTTGGCCGTAGTTACTGAAGCTTTCTTT. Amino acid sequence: CASSLAVVTEAFF.

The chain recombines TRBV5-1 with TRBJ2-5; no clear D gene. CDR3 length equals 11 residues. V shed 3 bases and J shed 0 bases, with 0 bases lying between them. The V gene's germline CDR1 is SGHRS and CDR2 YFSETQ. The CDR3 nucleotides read TGCGCCAGCAGCTACCAAGAGACCCAGTACTTC. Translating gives CASSYQETQYF.